This paragraph reports one T cell receptor (beta chain). What it recognizes is unknown. PCR was performed a second time for roughly 7 to 11 cycles using a sample-barcoded 5' primer and a J-beta primer mix. MiXCR, run by TCRdb on the 5' RACE reads, gives a single entry per CDR3 protein. The sample lists about 1.7 million distinct CDR3 sequences; about 30% were seen once. This sample stems from a study of blood T cells in healthy people across ages. Study summary: Template switching recovered approximately one barcoded beta molecule for every two T cells. Overall study results and limits: Diversity was estimated from one million T cells, and these estimates were considered underestimates. It was the long-lived donors that had more naive CD4+ cells and higher diversity than aged donors. Unsorted PBMCs blocked a conclusive comparison of naive and antigen-experienced cells.

The CDR3 sequence is 16 residues long. The germline V gene encodes CDR1 SGDLS and CDR2 YYNGEE. Trimming left V 3 bases short and J 0 bases short, with 13 bases between. The chain has TRBV9 and TRBJ2-1, with a possible D match to TRBD2 (6 bases). The sequence came from a woman aged 25 to 39 in good health. Sequencing was performed on blood. The CDR3 sequence: CASSGVAVSSYNEQFF. As DNA, the CDR3 is TGTGCCAGCAGCGGGGTAGCGGTTAGCTCCTACAATGAGCAGTTCTTC.